This TCR beta chain came from a study of cytomegalovirus exposure and HLA in healthy donors. General study points: In an earlier analysis, in approximately 570 donors, most V segments appeared productive either ~87% or ~30% of the time. Cytomegalovirus-associated TCR beta chains were listed, numbering roughly 150. A later analysis revealed that TCR association rates differed between HLA loci, peaking at DRB1 and bottoming out at HLA-C.

Of note for this clone: As yet, its antigen is unknown.

Germline V gives CDR1 MGHRA, CDR2 YSYEKL. The CDR3 totals 18 residues. With V trimmed by 0 bases and J by 2 bases, 7 bases remained unmatched. 13 Jbeta primers and 60 Vbeta primers were used for the PCR. Libraries were prepared by immunoSEQ multiplex PCR; TCRdb keeps only in-frame clonotypes and omits some of them. The sample has 200,000 to 250,000 clones; 75% are singletons. The sequence derives from a woman in her twenties or thirties in good health and CMV-seronegative. The sample consisted of PBMCs. The chain employs TRBV4-1 and TRBJ2-3; TRBD2 agrees at 11 bases. CDR3 loop: CASSQDQPSGGYTDTQYF. CDR3 coding DNA: TGCGCCAGCAGCCAAGATCAGCCTAGCGGGGGGTACACAGATACGCAGTATTTT.